The 2 T cell receptor beta chains below all came from one sample that was sequenced in a study of blood T cell repertoires in COVID-19. TCRdb keeps only in-frame clones here, not all; method: immunoSEQ multiplex PCR. The sample lists 180,000 or so clones; about 85% were seen once. The sample comprised peripheral blood. The receptor set was obtained from an elderly woman with acute or convalescent COVID-19.

The rearrangement joins TRBV11-2 to TRBJ2-3; D uncertain. The V and J ends lost 5 bases and 3 bases respectively, with 12 bases between them. The germline V gene encodes CDR1 SGHAT and CDR2 FQNNGV. This CDR3 is built from 14 residues. CDR3 amino acids: CASSPRWATDTQYF. The CDR3 nucleotides are TGTGCCAGCAGCCCCCGTTGGGCAACAGATACGCAGTATTTT.

V is TRBV6-5 and J is TRBJ1-6; 10 bases map to TRBD1. Germline V gives CDR1 MNHEY, CDR2 SVGAGI. The CDR3 sequence is 16 residues long. Trimming took 4 bases from V and 10 from J; bases not matched to a gene: 10. CDR3 residues: CASSFPPGQGQSPLHF. The CDR3 DNA reads as TGTGCCAGCAGTTTCCCACCGGGACAGGGGCAGTCACCCCTCCACTTT.